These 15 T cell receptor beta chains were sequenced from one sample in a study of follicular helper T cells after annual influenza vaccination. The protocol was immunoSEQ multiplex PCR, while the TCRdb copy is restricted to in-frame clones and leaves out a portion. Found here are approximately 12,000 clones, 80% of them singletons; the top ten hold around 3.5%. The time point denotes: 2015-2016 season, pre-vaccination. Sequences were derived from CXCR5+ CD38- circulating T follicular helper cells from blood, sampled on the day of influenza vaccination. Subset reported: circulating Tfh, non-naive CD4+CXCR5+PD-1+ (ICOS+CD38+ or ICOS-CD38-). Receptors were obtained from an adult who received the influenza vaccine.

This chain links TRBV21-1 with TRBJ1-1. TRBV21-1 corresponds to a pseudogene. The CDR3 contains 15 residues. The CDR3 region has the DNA TGTGCCAGCAGCAAGCCAACCAGGGCGGGCACTGAAGCTTTCTTT. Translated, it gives CASSKPTRAGTEAFF.

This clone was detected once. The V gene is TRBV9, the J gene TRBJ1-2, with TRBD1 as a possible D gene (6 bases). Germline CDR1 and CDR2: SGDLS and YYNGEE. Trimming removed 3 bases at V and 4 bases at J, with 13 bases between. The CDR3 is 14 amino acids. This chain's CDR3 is CASSAGEGSYGYTF. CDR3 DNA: TGTGCCAGCAGCGCAGGGGAGGGATCCTATGGCTACACCTTC.

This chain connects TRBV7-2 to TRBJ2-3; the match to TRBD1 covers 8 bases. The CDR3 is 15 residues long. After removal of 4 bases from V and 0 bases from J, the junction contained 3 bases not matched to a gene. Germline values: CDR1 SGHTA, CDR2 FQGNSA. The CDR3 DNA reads TGTGCCAGCAGCTCCAGGACAGGGAGCACAGATACGCAGTATTTT. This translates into CASSSRTGSTDTQYF.

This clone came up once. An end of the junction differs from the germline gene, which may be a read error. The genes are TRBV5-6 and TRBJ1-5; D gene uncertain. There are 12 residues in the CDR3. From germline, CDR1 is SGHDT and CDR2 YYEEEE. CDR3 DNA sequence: TGTGCCAGCAGCTTGGGTTATCAGCGCCAGCATTTT. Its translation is CASSLGYQRQHF.

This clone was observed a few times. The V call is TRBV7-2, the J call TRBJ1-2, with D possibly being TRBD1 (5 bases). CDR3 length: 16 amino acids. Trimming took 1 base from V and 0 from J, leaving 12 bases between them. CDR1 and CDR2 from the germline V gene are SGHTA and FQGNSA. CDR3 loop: CASSLGGAQTNYGYTF. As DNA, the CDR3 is TGTGCCAGCAGCTTAGGAGGGGCACAGACTAACTATGGCTACACCTTC.

The CDR3 nucleotides read TGCAGCGTTGAATTACCAGGGAGCGTCTCGGACGAGCAGTACTTC. Translation: CSVELPGSVSDEQYF. The chain recombines TRBV29-1 with TRBJ2-7; tentatively, D is TRBD1 or TRBD2 (5 bases each). The CDR3 spans 15 residues. Germline assignment: CDR1 SQVTM and CDR2 ANQGSEA. V lost 2 bases and J lost 5, with 19 bases in between.

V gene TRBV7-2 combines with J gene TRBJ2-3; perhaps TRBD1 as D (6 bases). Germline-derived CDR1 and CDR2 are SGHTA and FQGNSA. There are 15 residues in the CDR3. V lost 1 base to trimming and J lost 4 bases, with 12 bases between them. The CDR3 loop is CASSLDYGGPDTQYF. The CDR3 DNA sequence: TGTGCCAGCAGCTTAGATTATGGGGGCCCAGATACGCAGTATTTT. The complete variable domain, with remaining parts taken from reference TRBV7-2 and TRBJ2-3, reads GAGVSQSPSNKVTEKGKDVELRCDPISGHTALYWYRQSLGQGLEFLIYFQGNSAPDKSGLPSDRFSAERTGGSVSTLTIQRTQQEDSAVYLCASSLDYGGPDTQYFGPGTRLTVL.

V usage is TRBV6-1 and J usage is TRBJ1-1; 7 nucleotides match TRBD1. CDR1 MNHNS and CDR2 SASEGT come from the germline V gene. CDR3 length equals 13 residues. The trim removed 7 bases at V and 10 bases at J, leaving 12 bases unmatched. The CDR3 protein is CASKIRQGGLAFF. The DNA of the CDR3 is TGTGCCAGCAAAATAAGACAAGGGGGCTTAGCTTTCTTT.

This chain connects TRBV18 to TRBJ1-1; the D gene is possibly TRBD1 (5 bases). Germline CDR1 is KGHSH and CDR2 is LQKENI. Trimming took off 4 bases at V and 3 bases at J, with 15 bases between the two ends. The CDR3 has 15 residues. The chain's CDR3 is CASSQSGGPDTEAFF. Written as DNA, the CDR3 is TGTGCCAGCTCACAGAGTGGGGGTCCCGACACTGAAGCTTTCTTT.

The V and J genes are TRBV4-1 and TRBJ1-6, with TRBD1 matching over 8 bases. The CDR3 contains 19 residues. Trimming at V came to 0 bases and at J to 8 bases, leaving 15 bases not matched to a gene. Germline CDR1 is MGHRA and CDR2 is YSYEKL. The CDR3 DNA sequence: TGCGCCAGCAGCCAAGATTCCATCGGGACAGGCCTTCAGGATTCACCCCTCCACTTT. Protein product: CASSQDSIGTGLQDSPLHF.

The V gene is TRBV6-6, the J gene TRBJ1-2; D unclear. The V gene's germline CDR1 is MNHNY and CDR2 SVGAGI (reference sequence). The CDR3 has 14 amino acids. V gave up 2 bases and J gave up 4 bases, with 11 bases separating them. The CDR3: CASSYKSRGYGYTF. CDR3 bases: TGTGCCAGCAGTTACAAAAGCCGAGGCTATGGCTACACCTTC.

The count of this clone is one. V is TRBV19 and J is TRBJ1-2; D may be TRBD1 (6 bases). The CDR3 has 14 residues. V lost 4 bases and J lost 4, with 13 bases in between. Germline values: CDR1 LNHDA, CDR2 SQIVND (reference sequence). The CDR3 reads CASSTTGRFYGYTF. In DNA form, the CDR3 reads TGTGCCAGTAGTACAACAGGGAGATTCTATGGCTACACCTTC.

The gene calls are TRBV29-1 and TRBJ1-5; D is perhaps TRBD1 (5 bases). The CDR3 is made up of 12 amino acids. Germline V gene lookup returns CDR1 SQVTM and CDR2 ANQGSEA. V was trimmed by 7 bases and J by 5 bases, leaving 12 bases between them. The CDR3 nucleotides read TGCAGCGCCTGGGACGGTGATCAGCCCCAGCATTTT. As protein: CSAWDGDQPQHF. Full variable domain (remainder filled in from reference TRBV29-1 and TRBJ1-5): SAVISQKPSRDICQRGTSLTIQCQVDSQVTMMFWYRQQPGQSLTLIATANQGSEATYESGFVIDKFPISRPNLTFSTLTVSNMSPEDSSIYLCSAWDGDQPQHFGDGTRLSIL.

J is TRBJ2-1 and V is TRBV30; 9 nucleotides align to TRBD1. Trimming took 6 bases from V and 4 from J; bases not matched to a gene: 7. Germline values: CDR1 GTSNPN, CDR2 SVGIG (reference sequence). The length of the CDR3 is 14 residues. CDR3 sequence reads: CACRGQGQYNEQFF. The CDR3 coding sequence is TGTGCCTGTAGAGGACAGGGGCAGTACAATGAGCAGTTCTTC.

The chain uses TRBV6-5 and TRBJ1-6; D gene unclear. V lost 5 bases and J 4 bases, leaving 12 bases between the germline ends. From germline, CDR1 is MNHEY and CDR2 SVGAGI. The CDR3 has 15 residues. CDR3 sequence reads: CASSTTVDYNSPLHF. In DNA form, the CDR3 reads TGTGCCAGCAGTACGACTGTAGATTATAATTCACCCCTCCACTTT.